This paragraph covers one T cell receptor (beta chain) sequence. Its specificity is not known. The record originates from a study of early T cells in non-severe SARS-CoV-2 infection. General observations from the study: VDJdb matching favored anti-spike CD8 responses, missing private and CD4 specificities.

Individual cDNA molecules received unique molecular identifiers during library preparation. MiXCR, applied by TCRdb to the 5' RACE reads, yields one record per CDR3 protein. Of about 80,000 distinct CDR3 sequences listed, about 12% were seen once; the top ten hold about 2.7%. The CDR3 runs 14 residues. V was clipped by 10 bases and J by 4 bases; unmatched bases: 11. CDR1 MNHNS and CDR2 SASEGT come from the germline V gene. J is TRBJ1-1 and V is TRBV6-1; 8 nucleotides align to TRBD1. The sequencing sample was made of whole blood. The TCR sequence derives from an adult who was a healthcare worker with PCR-confirmed SARS-CoV-2 infection or an uninfected control (not recorded which). CDR3 coding DNA: TGTGCCATCCTATCAGGGGGCTTGGGCACTGAAGCTTTCTTT. This translates into CAILSGGLGTEAFF.